This T cell receptor beta chain was found in a study of graft-versus-host responses after intestinal transplantation. Turning to the study itself: Recipients were all induced with anti-thymocyte globulin, then given tacrolimus and steroids for two to three years.

Some clones are missing from TCRdb's copy, which holds only in-frame ones; the method was immunoSEQ multiplex PCR. The repertoire holds tens of thousands of clones, with about nine tenths as singletons. Trimming removed 1 base from V and 5 bases from J, with 15 bases in between. CDR1 and CDR2 (germline): LGHNA, YSLEER. CDR3 length: 17 residues. Comments on this clone: The antigen is unknown.

The J gene is TRBJ2-6, the V gene TRBV4-3; D may be TRBD2 (7 bases). The specimen comprised unstimulated CD4+ T cells sorted from spleen or lymph node cells, sampled before transplant. This TCR was recovered from a human donor who was the organ donor for an intestinal transplant. CDR3 protein: CASSQVGGRGRANVLTF. The DNA for the CDR3 is TGCGCCAGCAGCCAAGTCGGGGGGCGCGGTAGGGCCAACGTCCTGACTTTC.